Below, 22 T cell receptor beta chains from the same sample are listed, as sequenced in a study of Ad26.COV2.S vaccination and SARS-CoV-2 variants. The repertoire was sequenced with immunoSEQ multiplex PCR; TCRdb's copy has only in-frame clones and lacks some. Of about 400,000 clones in the sample, 83% are singletons; the top ten hold approximately 7%. Treatment in this sample: 15 to 20 received Ad26.COV2.S at low or high dose, single or two shots; a few received placebo; per-sample allocation not given. Samples analyzed were those drawn on day 63 after the first vaccine or placebo injection. Material: peripheral blood, obtained in a trial of Ad26.COV2.S vaccine versus placebo. These receptors were collected from a person between 18 and 59 years old who received the Ad26.COV2.S COVID-19 vaccine or a placebo.

This chain connects TRBV5-6 to TRBJ1-2; 7 positions agree with TRBD1. The CDR3 spans 14 residues. Germline V CDR1 and CDR2: SGHDT, YYEEEE. The J segment lost 1 base and the V segment lost 4 bases, leaving 4 bases of the junction unmatched. CDR3 protein: CASSTGTDNYGYTF. The CDR3 DNA sequence: TGTGCCAGCAGCACCGGGACAGATAACTATGGCTACACCTTC.

V is TRBV7-7 and J is TRBJ2-6; D gene ambiguous. The CDR3 has 15 residues. Germline V gene lookup returns CDR1 SSHAT and CDR2 FNYEAQ (reference sequence). The ends were cut back, 5 bases at V and 0 bases at J, with 8 bases in the middle. This CDR3 reads CASSPTDSGANVLTF. Written as DNA, the CDR3 is TGTGCCAGCAGCCCCACTGACTCTGGGGCCAACGTCCTGACTTTC.

Only one count was recorded for this clone. The chain joins TRBV4-1 to TRBJ1-1, with D perhaps matching TRBD1 (5 bases). This CDR3 spans 19 amino acids. V lost 1 base and J 0 bases, leaving 21 bases between the germline ends. In germline, CDR1 is MGHRA, CDR2 YSYEKL. CDR3 amino acids: CASSQASRRGGKMNTEAFF. CDR3 nucleotide sequence: TGCGCCAGCAGCCAAGCGTCTCGTCGGGGCGGAAAAATGAACACTGAAGCTTTCTTT.

V is TRBV6-6 and J is TRBJ1-2; tentatively, D is TRBD1 (6 bases). The CDR3 has 13 residues. Germline CDR1 is MNHNY and CDR2 is SVGAGI (reference sequence). Between the trimmed V and J ends, which lost 2 bases and 2 bases, there was a span of 6 bases. The CDR3 spells CASSYGTNYGYTF. The CDR3 DNA sequence: TGTGCCAGCAGTTACGGGACAAACTATGGCTACACCTTC.

This chain links TRBV5-5 with TRBJ1-5; the match to TRBD1 covers 11 bases. The CDR3 loop spans 15 amino acids. Germline CDR1 and CDR2: SGHKS and YYEKEE (reference sequence). The V and J ends lost 5 bases and 6 bases, in that order; junction bases with no gene match: 7. CDR3 loop: CASRAGTGGSQPQHF. The CDR3 DNA is TGTGCCAGCAGGGCCGGGACAGGGGGGTCTCAGCCCCAGCATTTT.

Only a few counts were recorded for this clone. This chain joins TRBV12-5 and TRBJ1-3; no clear D. V shed 1 base and J shed 3 bases, with 7 bases lying between them. This CDR3 has 14 amino acids. Per germline, CDR1 LGHNT and CDR2 FRNRAP. CDR3 loop: CASGLALGGNTIYF. The CDR3 DNA follows: TGTGCTAGTGGTTTGGCCCTAGGTGGAAACACCATATATTTT.

This clone was seen a single time. The chain couples TRBV9 to TRBJ2-2; D gene ambiguous. CDR1 and CDR2 from the germline V gene are SGDLS and YYNGEE. The CDR3 contains 16 residues. Between the trimmed V and J ends, which lost 0 bases and 3 bases, there was a span of 12 bases. The CDR3 bases are TGTGCCAGCAGCGTAGTCGTAGGGATCGACACCGGGGAGCTGTTTTTT. Protein product: CASSVVVGIDTGELFF. The full variable domain, in which reference TRBV9 and TRBJ2-2 provide the parts outside the CDR3, is DSGVTQTPKHLITATGQRVTLRCSPRSGDLSVYWYQQSLDQGLQFLIQYYNGEERAKGNILERFSAQQFPDLHSELNLSSLELGDSALYFCASSVVVGIDTGELFFGEGSRLTVL.

CDR3 sequence: CASSTTGSNTGELFF. CDR3 DNA sequence: TGTGCCAGCTCAACGACAGGGTCGAACACCGGGGAGCTGTTTTTT. The rearrangement links TRBV18 to TRBJ2-2; 7 nucleotides agree with TRBD1. CDR1 is KGHSH and CDR2 is LQKENI in the germline V gene. After removal of 5 bases from V and 0 bases from J, the junction contained 3 bases not matched to a gene. CDR3 length: 15 residues.

V is TRBV5-1 and J is TRBJ2-1; 10 bases match TRBD2. CDR3 length: 16 residues. Germline loops: CDR1 SGHRS, CDR2 YFSETQ. With 1 base clipped from V and 5 bases from J, the junction kept 6 bases outside the gene matches. The chain's CDR3 is CASSLMLAGDNNEQFF. The CDR3 DNA follows: TGCGCCAGCAGCTTGATGCTAGCGGGAGATAACAATGAGCAGTTCTTC.

This clone was seen a few times. The chain is built from TRBV3-1 (or the pseudogene TRBV3-2) and TRBJ1-6; D is unresolved. Germline values: CDR1 LGHDT, CDR2 YNNKEL (reference sequence). This CDR3 has 12 residues. Deletions cut 4 bases from V and 10 bases from J, with 8 bases between. For the CDR3, the DNA is TGTGCCAGCAGCCCGGGGAGATCACCCCTCCACTTT. It is translated as CASSPGRSPLHF.

The CDR3 bases are TGTGCCAGCAGTCAGGGGTTGGAGACCCAGTACTTC. It translates to CASSQGLETQYF. The chain carries TRBV7-9 and TRBJ2-5, with a possible D match to TRBD1 (6 bases). Trimming removed 6 bases at V and 5 bases at J, with 10 bases between. This CDR3 is 12 amino acids long. Germline CDR1 and CDR2: SEHNR and FQNEAQ (reference sequence).

The chain combines TRBV6-5 with TRBJ2-2; no clear D gene. CDR3 length: 14 amino acids. With 6 bases removed from V and 7 bases from J, the gap between germline ends came to 15 bases. Germline CDR1 MNHEY, CDR2 SVGAGI. DNA of the CDR3: TGTGCCAGCAGCCTTGCGATAAATGGCGGGGAGCTGTTTTTT. The encoded protein is CASSLAINGGELFF.

The chain has TRBV25-1 and TRBJ1-1; the D is unclear. Germline lookup yields CDR1 MGHDK and CDR2 SYGVNS. There are 13 residues in the CDR3. The germline V and J ends were trimmed by 1 base and 5 bases, with 8 bases remaining between them. The CDR3 DNA reads as TGTGCCAGCAGTGAATTGGACGGTACTGAAGCTTTCTTT. Amino acid sequence: CASSELDGTEAFF.

This chain uses TRBV9 with TRBJ1-1, with D hard to call. V shed 4 bases and J shed 0 bases, with 13 bases lying between them. This CDR3 is 15 amino acids long. In germline, CDR1 is SGDLS, CDR2 YYNGEE. DNA of the CDR3: TGTGCCAGCAGCCCCAGAGGGATGGTGAACACTGAAGCTTTCTTT. Its protein is CASSPRGMVNTEAFF.

The J gene is TRBJ1-1, the V gene TRBV5-1; D gene ambiguous. Trimming pared 2 bases from V and 3 bases from J, leaving 11 bases between. This CDR3 region has 14 residues. The germline CDR1 and CDR2 sequences are SGHRS and YFSETQ. The CDR3 sequence is CASSFDAGDTEAFF. The CDR3 coding sequence is TGCGCCAGCAGCTTTGATGCTGGTGACACTGAAGCTTTCTTT.

The J gene is TRBJ1-2, the V gene TRBV4-1; 7 bases align to TRBD1. Germline V gene lookup returns CDR1 MGHRA and CDR2 YSYEKL. The CDR3 is 17 residues long. The V gene end was trimmed by 2 bases and the J gene end by 7 bases; junction bases not matched to a gene: 16. CDR3 sequence reads: CASSQSPRATGDRGYTF. As DNA, the CDR3 is TGCGCCAGCAGCCAATCACCTAGGGCCACAGGGGATCGTGGCTACACCTTC.

V gene TRBV7-9 combines with J gene TRBJ2-5; D may be TRBD1 or TRBD2 (5 bases each). The germline gives CDR1 SEHNR, CDR2 FQNEAQ (reference sequence). Trimming took off 4 bases at V and 4 bases at J, with 19 bases between the two ends. This CDR3 has 16 amino acids. The CDR3 DNA reads as TGTGCCAGCAGCTCCCGGGACCGACCTTTAGCAGAGACCCAGTACTTC. As protein: CASSSRDRPLAETQYF.

The J gene is TRBJ2-1, the V gene TRBV9, with TRBD1 matching 9 bases. The CDR3 length is 12 residues. V dropped 3 bases and J dropped 15; count of bases not matched to a gene: 7. Germline CDR1 SGDLS, CDR2 YYNGEE. The CDR3, as DNA: TGTGCCAGCAGCGCCTCCGGGACAGGGCCGTTCTTC. Translating it yields CASSASGTGPFF.

V and J are TRBV27 and TRBJ2-2, with a possible D match to TRBD2 (5 bases). This CDR3 has 16 residues. Germline-derived CDR1 and CDR2 are MNHEY and SMNVEV (reference sequence). V lost 5 bases, J lost 3 bases, and 16 bases lay in between. CDR3 sequence (DNA): TGTGCCAGCAGTCCTCTGACGCGGGTGGACACCGGGGAGCTGTTTTTT. It codes for CASSPLTRVDTGELFF.

This clone was recorded only once. The CDR3 sequence is CASSYPGLLRDTEAFF. The CDR3, as DNA: TGTGCCAGCAGTTACCCTGGATTATTACGAGACACTGAAGCTTTCTTT. The chain combines TRBV6-2 or TRBV6-3 with TRBJ1-1, with D hard to call. This CDR3 is built from 16 residues. V was shortened by 2 bases and J by 3 bases, with 16 bases between the two germline ends. Germline V gene data show CDR1 as MNHEY and CDR2 as SVGEGT.

The chain joins TRBV15 to TRBJ2-3, with no clear D. The germline CDR1 and CDR2 sequences are LNHNV and YYDKDF (reference sequence). This CDR3 comprises 12 residues. Trimming removed 3 bases from V and 7 bases from J, with 8 bases in between. DNA of the CDR3: TGTGCCACCAGCAGCCCACCATATACGCAGTATTTT. Amino acid sequence: CATSSPPYTQYF.

V gene TRBV2 combines with J gene TRBJ1-1; no reliable D call. From germline, CDR1 is SNHLY and CDR2 FYNNEI. V was trimmed by 5 bases and J by 0 bases, leaving 10 bases between them. CDR3 length: 14 amino acids. The CDR3 region is CASSLGGLNTEAFF. The DNA for the CDR3 is TGTGCCAGCAGTTTGGGCGGGCTGAACACTGAAGCTTTCTTT.